The rows below give T cell receptor beta chains drawn from one sample of a study of a mutant IDH1 vaccine in newly diagnosed glioma. Assay used: immunoSEQ multiplex PCR; TCRdb lists only in-frame clones, some missing. The sample has around 60,000 clones, around 92% seen once. The sequencing here drew on PBMCs, taken from a glioma patient treated with radiotherapy, temozolomide or both. The receptors come from a man aged 50 or older with glioma. Each CDR3 is given with its conserved first and last residue. Each record gives: clone size, V gene, D gene, J gene, CDR3 protein, CDR3 DNA. D genes are given only for firm matches. Expanded clones are given a class, and other clones once, few, many or no size at all.

NA	TRBV4-1	TRBD2	TRBJ2-2	CASSRWTSDTGELFF	TGCGCCAGCAGCCGCTGGACTAGCGACACCGGGGAGCTGTTTTTT
NA	TRBV27	NA	TRBJ1-2	CASSLSTPYGGYTF	TGTGCCAGCAGTTTATCTACCCCTTACGGTGGCTACACCTTC
once	TRBV29-1	NA	TRBJ1-5	CSVEEAIGRRVDQPQHF	TGCAGCGTTGAAGAGGCTATCGGCAGGAGGGTCGATCAGCCCCAGCATTTT
NA	TRBV7-3	NA	TRBJ2-3	CASSLMGDTDTQYF	TGTGCCAGCAGCTTAATGGGGGACACAGATACGCAGTATTTT
NA	TRBV11-2	TRBD2	TRBJ2-2	CASNGAGAAGELFF	TGTGCCAGCAACGGAGCGGGGGCCGCCGGGGAGCTGTTTTTT
NA	TRBV6-5	NA	TRBJ1-2	CASSYSPARTRYGYTF	TGTGCCAGCAGTTACTCACCCGCCCGGACACGCTATGGCTACACCTTC
NA	TRBV19	TRBD2	TRBJ2-7	CASSIAGGTYEQYF	TGTGCCAGTAGTATAGCGGGAGGGACCTACGAGCAGTACTTC
NA	TRBV12-5	NA	TRBJ1-2	CASGFGRVEGGYTF	TGTGCTAGTGGTTTTGGCAGGGTGGAGGGTGGCTACACCTTC
NA	TRBV7-3	TRBD1	TRBJ1-1	CASSYDRGENTEAFF	TGTGCCAGCAGCTACGACAGGGGAGAGAACACTGAAGCTTTCTTT
NA	TRBV15	NA	TRBJ2-5	CATSRKEGETQYF	TGTGCCACCAGCAGGAAGGAGGGGGAGACCCAGTACTTC
NA	TRBV30	NA	TRBJ2-7	CAWSPQQARYEQYF	TGTGCCTGGAGTCCCCAGCAGGCTCGGTACGAGCAGTACTTC
NA	TRBV6-5	NA	TRBJ2-1	CASSPSGALYNEQFF	TGTGCCAGCAGCCCCTCCGGTGCACTCTACAATGAGCAGTTCTTC
NA	TRBV5-1	NA	TRBJ2-5	CASSQDSVISSEQYF	TGCGCCAGCAGCCAGGACAGCGTGATCTCCTCGGAGCAGTACTTC
NA	TRBV5-3	TRBD2	TRBJ2-7	CARSLAGREEPYF	TGTGCCAGAAGCTTAGCGGGACGAGAGGAGCCGTACTTC
NA	TRBV18	NA	TRBJ1-5	CASSPYRDEQPQHF	TGTGCCAGCTCACCATACAGGGATGAACAGCCCCAGCATTTT
NA	TRBV9	NA	TRBJ1-6	CASSVVWTPESPLHF	TGTGCCAGCAGCGTAGTGTGGACACCTGAGTCACCCCTCCACTTT
NA	TRBV20-1	TRBD1	TRBJ2-7	CSAGDRGQYF	TGCAGTGCGGGAGACAGGGGGCAGTACTTC
NA	TRBV29-1	NA	TRBJ1-2	CSVDLGNYGYTF	TGCAGCGTTGATTTAGGGAACTATGGCTACACCTTC
once	TRBV4-1	NA	TRBJ1-2	CASSAMGDRNYGYTF	TGCGCCAGCAGCGCTATGGGCGACAGGAACTATGGCTACACCTTC
NA	TRBV27	TRBD2	TRBJ2-1	CASSLSMWEGPSNEQFF	TGTGCCAGCAGTTTGTCTATGTGGGAGGGCCCCTCTAATGAGCAGTTCTTC
NA	TRBV29-1	TRBD1	TRBJ1-2	CSVEMDRERLGYGYTF	TGCAGCGTTGAAATGGACAGGGAAAGGTTGGGTTATGGCTACACCTTC
NA	TRBV19	NA	TRBJ2-2	CASSMRGQGGHTGELFF	TGTGCCAGTAGTATGAGGGGTCAGGGGGGCCACACCGGGGAGCTGTTTTTT
NA	TRBV19	TRBD1	TRBJ2-7	CASSRTGAYEQYF	TGTGCCAGTAGCAGAACAGGGGCCTACGAGCAGTACTTC
NA	TRBV6-5	TRBD1	TRBJ1-5	CASRPGQGNQPQHF	TGTGCCAGCAGACCGGGACAGGGGAATCAGCCCCAGCATTTT
NA	TRBV6-5	NA	TRBJ1-2	CATRRGQRHYGYTF	TGTGCCACCCGCCGGGGGCAGCGTCACTATGGCTACACCTTC
NA	TRBV10-2	NA	TRBJ2-1	CASSGSSGYNEQFF	TGCGCCAGCAGTGGGAGCAGCGGATACAATGAGCAGTTCTTC
NA	TRBV15	TRBD1	TRBJ1-1	CATSTGTANTEAFF	TGTGCCACCAGCACCGGGACAGCAAACACTGAAGCTTTCTTT
NA	TRBV7-2	NA	TRBJ2-1	CASSRHNEQFF	TGTGCCAGCAGCCGACACAATGAGCAGTTCTTC
NA	TRBV29-1	NA	TRBJ2-7	CSVEGAPDSTYEQYF	TGCAGCGTTGAGGGGGCCCCGGACAGTACCTACGAGCAGTACTTC
NA	TRBV30	NA	TRBJ2-3	CAWNNGPNTQYF	TGTGCCTGGAATAACGGGCCGAATACGCAGTATTTT
NA	TRBV9	TRBD1	TRBJ2-2	CASSGHRGLGTGELFF	TGTGCCAGCAGCGGTCACAGGGGGCTGGGGACCGGGGAGCTGTTTTTT